This T cell receptor beta chain was sequenced for a study of blood T cell repertoires in COVID-19. TCRdb keeps only in-frame clones here, not all; method: immunoSEQ multiplex PCR. The sample contains 130,000 to 150,000 clones, around 87% of which appear only once. Living in about two dozen US areas, the participants were between roughly 18 and 89 years of age. Participants' reported clinical history set cohort assignment. Cohort 3 donors counted as recovered after two negative PCRs, clearance, or resolved symptoms. This CDR3 comprises 15 residues. The chain joins TRBV21-1 to TRBJ2-5; the D call in the table, TRBD2, was not verified against the DNA. TRBV21-1 is a recognized pseudogene. This sequence originates from a man between 60 and 75 years old who had recovered from COVID-19. Source material: PBMCs or T cells enriched from blood (not recorded which). CDR3 loop: CASSGTSGGEETQYF. DNA for the CDR3: TGTGCCAGCAGCGGTACTAGCGGGGGGGAAGAGACCCAGTACTTC.